These 15 T cell receptor beta chains were sequenced from one sample in a study of blood T cell repertoires in COVID-19. Some clones are missing from TCRdb's copy, which holds only in-frame ones; the method was immunoSEQ multiplex PCR. The sample carries 130,000 or so clones, 55% to 75% recorded once. Sequenced sample: peripheral blood. The receptors were gathered from a woman in her 70s with acute or convalescent COVID-19.

This clone showed up many times. The V and J genes are TRBV5-1 and TRBJ1-1; a possible D gene is TRBD1 (6 bases). The length of the CDR3 is 16 residues. Germline values: CDR1 SGHRS, CDR2 YFSETQ. V shed 0 bases and J shed 0 bases, with 12 bases lying between them. In nucleotides, the CDR3 is TGCGCCAGCAGCTTGGCAGGGGCGAATATGAACACTGAAGCTTTCTTT. This gives the protein CASSLAGANMNTEAFF.

The V call is TRBV6-6, the J call TRBJ2-7; D may be TRBD2 (6 bases). Trimming left V 4 bases short and J 12 bases short, with 19 bases between. The CDR3 runs 13 residues. CDR1 is MNHNY and CDR2 is SVGAGI in the germline V gene (reference sequence). The CDR3 DNA follows: TGTGCCAGCAGTTCGCGACTCCCGGGGGTCATGTACTTC. The encoded protein is CASSSRLPGVMYF.

V usage is TRBV5-1 and J usage is TRBJ1-1; no reliable D call. This CDR3 spans 14 amino acids. From germline, CDR1 is SGHRS and CDR2 YFSETQ. The V gene lost 6 bases and the J gene lost 1 base, with 13 bases spanning the gap. The CDR3: CASTEFPKNTEAFF. The CDR3 DNA sequence: TGCGCCAGCACGGAGTTTCCGAAGAACACTGAAGCTTTCTTT.

The CDR3 loop reads CASSPRSTGASPLHF. The CDR3 DNA sequence: TGTGCCAGCAGCCCTCGATCGACAGGGGCGTCACCCCTCCACTTT. The genes are TRBV7-8 and TRBJ1-6, with TRBD1 matching 8 bases. Germline loops: CDR1 SGHVS, CDR2 FQNEAQ. CDR3 length: 15 amino acids. The ends lost 5 bases at V and 10 bases at J; junction bases unmatched: 10. Full variable domain (missing parts from reference TRBV7-8 and TRBJ1-6): GAGVSQSPRYKVAKRGQDVALRCDPISGHVSLFWYQQALGQGPEFLTYFQNEAQLDKSGLPSDRFFAERPEGSVSTLKIQRTQQEDSAVYLCASSPRSTGASPLHFGNGTRLTVT.

There are a few counts of this clone. The genes are TRBV5-1 and TRBJ2-3, with D maybe TRBD2 (6 bases). Deletions cut 2 bases from V and 2 bases from J, with 12 bases between. This CDR3 has 15 residues. Per germline, CDR1 SGHRS and CDR2 YFSETQ. The CDR3 region is CASSFGGVNTDTQYF. In DNA form, the CDR3 reads TGCGCCAGCAGCTTCGGGGGAGTGAACACAGATACGCAGTATTTT.

This chain connects TRBV7-9 to TRBJ2-2, with TRBD2 identical over 8 bases. From germline, CDR1 is SEHNR and CDR2 FQNEAQ (reference sequence). This CDR3 is built from 17 residues. Unmatched junction bases numbered 5, after V lost 1 base and J lost 1 base. The CDR3 DNA reads as TGTGCCAGCAGCTTAGTGGTTAGCGGGATGAACACCGGGGAGCTGTTTTTT. This translates into CASSLVVSGMNTGELFF.

This clone appeared a single time. The genes are TRBV5-4 and TRBJ1-2; 10 bases line up with TRBD1. CDR3 length: 15 residues. The V gene's germline CDR1 is SGHNT and CDR2 YYREEE (reference sequence). Trimming removed 0 bases from V and 2 bases from J; junction bases left unmatched: 1. The CDR3 DNA reads TGTGCCAGCAGCTTGGAGGGACAGGGGAACTATGGCTACACCTTC. Its protein product is CASSLEGQGNYGYTF. The whole variable domain, filled in from reference TRBV5-4 and TRBJ1-2, reads ETGVTQSPTHLIKTRGQQVTLRCSSQSGHNTVSWYQQALGQGPQFIFQYYREEENGRGNFPPRFSGLQFPNYSSELNVNALELDDSALYLCASSLEGQGNYGYTFGSGTRLTVV.

The chain links TRBV3-1 (or the pseudogene TRBV3-2) to TRBJ2-7, with 10 positions matching TRBD2. There are 14 residues in the CDR3. V lost 4 bases, J lost 5 bases, and 5 bases stayed unmatched. CDR1 is LGHDT and CDR2 is YNNKEL in the germline V gene (reference sequence). The CDR3, as DNA: TGTGCCAGCAGCCCAGCGGGAGGGATGAACGAGCAGTACTTC. Its protein is CASSPAGGMNEQYF.

This chain links TRBV5-1 with TRBJ2-2, with TRBD2 matching 16 bases. The CDR3 loop spans 18 amino acids. Trimming removed 0 bases from V and 6 bases from J; junction bases left unmatched: 5. Germline V gene data show CDR1 as SGHRS and CDR2 as YFSETQ. CDR3 sequence reads: CASSLVGLAGGPSGELFF. The CDR3 nucleotides read TGCGCCAGCAGCTTGGTGGGACTAGCGGGAGGGCCGTCCGGGGAGCTGTTTTTT. Full variable domain (missing parts from reference TRBV5-1 and TRBJ2-2): KAGVTQTPRYLIKTRGQQVTLSCSPISGHRSVSWYQQTPGQGLQFLFEYFSETQRNKGNFPGRFSGRQFSNSRSEMNVSTLELGDSALYLCASSLVGLAGGPSGELFFGEGSRLTVL.

This clone was detected a few times. This chain connects TRBV2 to TRBJ1-2, with a tentative D call TRBD1 (6 bases). Germline CDR1 is SNHLY and CDR2 is FYNNEI. The V gene lost 6 bases and the J gene lost 8 bases, with 19 bases spanning the gap. This CDR3 is built from 14 residues. CDR3: CASRVQGAGAGYTF. The CDR3 coding sequence is TGTGCCAGCAGGGTCCAAGGCGCAGGGGCCGGCTACACCTTC.

This rearrangement joins TRBV5-1 to TRBJ1-6; no definite D call. The length of the CDR3 is 13 residues. V was shortened by 0 bases and J by 8 bases, with 6 bases between the two germline ends. Germline CDR1 reads SGHRS; CDR2 reads YFSETQ. This chain's CDR3 is CASSLAQDSPLHF. The CDR3 bases are TGCGCCAGCAGCTTGGCGCAGGATTCACCCCTCCACTTT.

The rearrangement uses TRBV18 and TRBJ1-3; 7 nucleotides line up with TRBD1. Trimming took 5 bases from V and 2 from J; bases not matched to a gene: 3. Looked up from germline, CDR1 is KGHSH and CDR2 is LQKENI. The length of the CDR3 is 14 residues. CDR3 loop: CASSSTGTGNTIYF. CDR3 nucleotides: TGTGCCAGCTCATCGACAGGGACTGGAAACACCATATATTTT.

This clone was seen repeatedly, ten times or more. The V call is TRBV7-8, the J call TRBJ1-1; D possibly corresponds to TRBD1 (5 bases). Between the trimmed V and J ends, which lost 0 bases and 2 bases, there was a span of 13 bases. Germline V gene sequence: CDR1 SGHVS, CDR2 FQNEAQ. The CDR3 is made up of 16 amino acids. CDR3 DNA: TGTGCCAGCAGCTTAGCGCGCGGCAGGGTAAACACTGAAGCTTTCTTT. This sequence encodes CASSLARGRVNTEAFF.

V is TRBV5-4 and J is TRBJ2-1; 10 bases line up with TRBD2. This CDR3 is 14 amino acids long. Germline CDR1 SGHNT, CDR2 YYREEE (reference sequence). Unmatched junction bases numbered 3, after V lost 1 base and J lost 8 bases. CDR3 protein: CASSLSGRVDEQFF. The CDR3 region has the DNA TGTGCCAGCAGCTTGAGCGGGAGGGTTGATGAGCAGTTCTTC.

This chain uses TRBV5-1 with TRBJ2-4; a weak D match, TRBD2 (6 bases). The germline CDR1 and CDR2 sequences are SGHRS and YFSETQ. The CDR3 totals 15 residues. Trimming shortened V by 1 base and J by 5 bases, and 13 bases separated the two germline ends. CDR3 sequence: CASSLSGAIQNIQYF. The CDR3 nucleotides read TGCGCCAGCAGCTTGTCGGGAGCAATCCAAAACATTCAGTACTTC.